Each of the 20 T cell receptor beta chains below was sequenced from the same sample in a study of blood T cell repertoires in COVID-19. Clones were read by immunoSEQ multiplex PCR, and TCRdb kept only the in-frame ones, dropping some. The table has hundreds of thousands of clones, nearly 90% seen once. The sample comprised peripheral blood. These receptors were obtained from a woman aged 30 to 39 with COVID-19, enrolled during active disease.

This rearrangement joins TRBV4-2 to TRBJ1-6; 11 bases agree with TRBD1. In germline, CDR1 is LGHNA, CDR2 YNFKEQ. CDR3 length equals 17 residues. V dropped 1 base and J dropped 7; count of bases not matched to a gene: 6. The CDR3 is CASSQGMGQGVNSPLHF. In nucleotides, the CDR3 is TGTGCCAGCAGCCAAGGAATGGGACAGGGGGTAAATTCACCCCTCCACTTT.

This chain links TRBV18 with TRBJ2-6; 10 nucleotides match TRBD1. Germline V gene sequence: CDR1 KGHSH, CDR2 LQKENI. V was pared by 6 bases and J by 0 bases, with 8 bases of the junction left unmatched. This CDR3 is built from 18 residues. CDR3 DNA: TGTGCCAGCTCGCTCCGGACAGGGGGTCCCTCTGGGGCCAACGTCCTGACTTTC. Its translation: CASSLRTGGPSGANVLTF.

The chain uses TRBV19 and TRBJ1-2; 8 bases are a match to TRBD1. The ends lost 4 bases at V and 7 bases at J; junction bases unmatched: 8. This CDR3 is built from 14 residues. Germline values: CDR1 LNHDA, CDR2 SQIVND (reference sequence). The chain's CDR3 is CASSNRDRGSGYTF. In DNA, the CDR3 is TGTGCCAGTAGTAATCGTGACAGGGGTTCTGGCTACACCTTC.

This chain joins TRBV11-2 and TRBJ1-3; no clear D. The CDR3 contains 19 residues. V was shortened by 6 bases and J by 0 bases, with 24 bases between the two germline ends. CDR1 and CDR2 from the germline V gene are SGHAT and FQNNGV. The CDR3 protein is CASRTGRGGRRNSGNTIYF. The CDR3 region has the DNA TGTGCCAGCAGAACCGGCCGAGGAGGACGGAGAAACTCTGGAAACACCATATATTTT.

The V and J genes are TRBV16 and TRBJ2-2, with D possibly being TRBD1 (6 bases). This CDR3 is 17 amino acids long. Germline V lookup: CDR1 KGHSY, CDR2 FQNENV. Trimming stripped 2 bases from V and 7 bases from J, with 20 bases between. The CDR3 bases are TGTGCCAGCAGCCAAAATGTACAGGGCCTGAGTGACGGGGAGCTGTTTTTT. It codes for CASSQNVQGLSDGELFF.

CDR3 sequence (DNA): TGTGCCAGCTCACCACTTACCGGGGGAACGAACACTGAAGCTTTCTTT. This gives the protein CASSPLTGGTNTEAFF. The V call is TRBV18, the J call TRBJ1-1, with D perhaps TRBD1 (5 bases). Between the trimmed V and J ends, which lost 1 base and 1 base, there was a span of 13 bases. This CDR3 spans 16 amino acids. CDR1 is KGHSH, CDR2 LQKENI, per germline.

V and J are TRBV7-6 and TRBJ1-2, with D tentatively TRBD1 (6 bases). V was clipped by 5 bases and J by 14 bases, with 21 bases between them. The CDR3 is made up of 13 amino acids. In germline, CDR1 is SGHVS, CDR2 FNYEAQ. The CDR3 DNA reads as TGTGCCAGCAGCCCAGGGACCCTGACAGGTAGAACCTTC. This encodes CASSPGTLTGRTF.

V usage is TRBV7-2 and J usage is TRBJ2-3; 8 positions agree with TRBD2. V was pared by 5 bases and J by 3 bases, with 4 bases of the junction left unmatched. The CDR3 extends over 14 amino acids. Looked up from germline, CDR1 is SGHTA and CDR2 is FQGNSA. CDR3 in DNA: TGTGCCAGCAGCAGTCTAGCGGGTACAGATACGCAGTATTTT. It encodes CASSSLAGTDTQYF.

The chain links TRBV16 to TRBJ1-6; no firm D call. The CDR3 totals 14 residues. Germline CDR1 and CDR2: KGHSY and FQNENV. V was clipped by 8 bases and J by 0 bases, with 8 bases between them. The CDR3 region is CASCISSYNSPLHF. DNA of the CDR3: TGTGCCAGCTGTATCAGCTCCTATAATTCACCCCTCCACTTT. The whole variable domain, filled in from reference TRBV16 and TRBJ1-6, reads GEEVAQTPKHLVRGEGQKAKLYCAPIKGHSYVFWYQQVLKNEFKFLISFQNENVFDETGMPKERFSAKCLPNSPCSLEIQATKLEDSAVYFCASCISSYNSPLHFGNGTRLTVT.

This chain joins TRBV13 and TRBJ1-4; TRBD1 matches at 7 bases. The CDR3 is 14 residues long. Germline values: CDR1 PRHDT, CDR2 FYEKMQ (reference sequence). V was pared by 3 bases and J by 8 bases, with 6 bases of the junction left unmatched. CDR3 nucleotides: TGTGCCAGCAGCTTCCGACAGGGCGGGGAAAAACTGTTTTTT. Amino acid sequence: CASSFRQGGEKLFF.

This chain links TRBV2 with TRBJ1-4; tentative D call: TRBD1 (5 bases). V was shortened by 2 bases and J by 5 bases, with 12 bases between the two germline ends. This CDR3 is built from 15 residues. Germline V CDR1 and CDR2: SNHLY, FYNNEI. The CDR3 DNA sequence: TGTGCCAGCAGTGAATACGACAGTCTCAATGAAAAACTGTTTTTT. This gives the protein CASSEYDSLNEKLFF.

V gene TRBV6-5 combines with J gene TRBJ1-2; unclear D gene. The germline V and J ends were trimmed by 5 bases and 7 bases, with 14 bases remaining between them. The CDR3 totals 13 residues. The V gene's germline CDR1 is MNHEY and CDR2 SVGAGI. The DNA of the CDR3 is TGTGCCAGCAGTCCATGGTCGGGAAGTGGCTACACCTTC. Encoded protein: CASSPWSGSGYTF.

In DNA, the CDR3 is TGTGCCAGCAGCTTGGGGACTAGCGGGGGACAGAATGAGCAGTTCTTC. This sequence encodes CASSLGTSGGQNEQFF. The rearrangement joins TRBV7-2 to TRBJ2-1; 14 nucleotides align to TRBD2. Trimming removed 3 bases from V and 7 bases from J; junction bases left unmatched: 5. The CDR3 length is 16 residues. CDR1 is SGHTA and CDR2 is FQGNSA in the germline V gene.

CDR3 in DNA: TGTGCCAGCAGGAAGTCCCCGACGGGGGGCAATGAGCAGTTCTTC. This codes for CASRKSPTGGNEQFF. The chain uses TRBV27 and TRBJ2-1, with 7 bases aligning to TRBD2. Unmatched junction bases numbered 11, after V lost 6 bases and J lost 6 bases. The CDR3 has 15 residues. The germline CDR1 and CDR2 sequences are MNHEY and SMNVEV (reference sequence).

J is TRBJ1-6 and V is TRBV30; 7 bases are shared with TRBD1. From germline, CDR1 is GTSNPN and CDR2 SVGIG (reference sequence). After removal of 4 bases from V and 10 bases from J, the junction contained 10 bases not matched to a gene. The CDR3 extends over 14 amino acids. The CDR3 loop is CAWNSDRVRSPLHF. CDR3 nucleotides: TGTGCCTGGAACTCCGACAGGGTCAGATCACCCCTCCACTTT.

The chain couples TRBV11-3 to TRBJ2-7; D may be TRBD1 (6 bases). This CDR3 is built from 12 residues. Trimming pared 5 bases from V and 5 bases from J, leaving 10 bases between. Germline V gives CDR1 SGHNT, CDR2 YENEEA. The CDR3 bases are TGTGCCAGCAGCACGTCAGGGGACGAGCAGTACTTC. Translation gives CASSTSGDEQYF.

The DNA for the CDR3 is TGTGCCAGCTCACATCTGACAGAAAATCAGCCCCAGCATTTT. This sequence encodes CASSHLTENQPQHF. The chain uses TRBV18 and TRBJ1-5, with D perhaps TRBD1 (5 bases). The CDR3 extends over 14 amino acids. The germline gives CDR1 KGHSH, CDR2 LQKENI. The V gene lost 4 bases and the J gene lost 4 bases, with 11 bases spanning the gap.

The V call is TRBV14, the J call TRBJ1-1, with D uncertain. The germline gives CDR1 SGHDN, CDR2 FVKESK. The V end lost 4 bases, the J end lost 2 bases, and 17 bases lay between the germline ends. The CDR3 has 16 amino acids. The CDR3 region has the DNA TGTGCCAGCAGCCCCTCGATGGGAGTGCGCAACACTGAAGCTTTCTTT. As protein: CASSPSMGVRNTEAFF.

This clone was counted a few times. CDR3 DNA sequence: TGTGCCAGCAGCCAAGTGAGGGACTATGGCTACACCTTC. Its protein product is CASSQVRDYGYTF. The chain uses TRBV14 and TRBJ1-2; no clear D gene. CDR1 SGHDN and CDR2 FVKESK come from the germline V gene. Trimming left V 1 base short and J 3 bases short, with 6 bases between. The CDR3 runs 13 residues.

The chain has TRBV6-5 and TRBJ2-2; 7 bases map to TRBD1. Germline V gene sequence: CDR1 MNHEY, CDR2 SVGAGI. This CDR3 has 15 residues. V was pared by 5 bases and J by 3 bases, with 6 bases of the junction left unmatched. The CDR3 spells CASSPRGFDTGELFF. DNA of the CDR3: TGTGCCAGCAGTCCCAGGGGGTTCGACACCGGGGAGCTGTTTTTT.